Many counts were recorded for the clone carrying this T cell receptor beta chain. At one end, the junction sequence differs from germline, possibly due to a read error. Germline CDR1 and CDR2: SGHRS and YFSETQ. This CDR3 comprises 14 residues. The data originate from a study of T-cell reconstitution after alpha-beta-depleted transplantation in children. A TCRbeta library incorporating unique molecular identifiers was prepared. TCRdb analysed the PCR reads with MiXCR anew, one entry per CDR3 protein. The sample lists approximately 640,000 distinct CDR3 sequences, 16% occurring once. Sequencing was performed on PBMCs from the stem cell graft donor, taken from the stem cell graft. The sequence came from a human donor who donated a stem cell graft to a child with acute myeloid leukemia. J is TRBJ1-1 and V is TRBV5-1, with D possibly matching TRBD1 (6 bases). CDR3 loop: CASSPTGRNTEAFF. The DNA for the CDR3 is TGTGCCAGCAGCCCTACAGGGCGGAACACTGAAGCTTTCTTT.